This T cell receptor (beta chain) was sequenced during a study of T cell responses to AZD1222 COVID-19 vaccine. Germline V CDR1 and CDR2: LGHDT, YNNKEL (reference sequence). The CDR3 is 12 amino acids. V was trimmed by 1 base and J by 8 bases, leaving 5 bases between them. On this clone: Antigen unknown.

The assay was immunoSEQ multiplex PCR, and TCRdb's table has in-frame clones only and misses some. The sample contains about 68,000 clones, around 80% of which appear only once. Overall study findings and caveats: Just six AZD1222 recipients tested seropositive at baseline.

The clonotype was recovered from an adult in good health. This specimen consisted of peripheral blood, obtained on day 0 of AZD1222 vaccination. The chain carries TRBV3-1 (or the pseudogene TRBV3-2) and TRBJ1-4; D remains unclear. The CDR3 is CASSQVGEKLFF. DNA of the CDR3: TGTGCCAGCAGCCAAGTAGGAGAAAAACTGTTTTTT.